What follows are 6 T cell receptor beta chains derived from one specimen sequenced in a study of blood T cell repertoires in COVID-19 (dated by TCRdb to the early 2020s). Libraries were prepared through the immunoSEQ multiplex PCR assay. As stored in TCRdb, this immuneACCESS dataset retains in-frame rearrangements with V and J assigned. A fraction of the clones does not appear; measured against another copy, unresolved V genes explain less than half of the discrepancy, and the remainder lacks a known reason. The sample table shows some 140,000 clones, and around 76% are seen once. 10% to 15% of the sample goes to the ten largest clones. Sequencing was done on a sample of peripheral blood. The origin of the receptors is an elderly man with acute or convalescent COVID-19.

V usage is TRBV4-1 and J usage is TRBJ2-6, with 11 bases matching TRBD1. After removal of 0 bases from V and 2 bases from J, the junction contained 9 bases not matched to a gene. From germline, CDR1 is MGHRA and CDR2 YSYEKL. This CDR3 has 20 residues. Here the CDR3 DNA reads TGCGCCAGCAGCCAAGAGGCACGTGGGACAGGGGGGGCTGGGGCCAACGTCCTGACTTTC. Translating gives CASSQEARGTGGAGANVLTF.

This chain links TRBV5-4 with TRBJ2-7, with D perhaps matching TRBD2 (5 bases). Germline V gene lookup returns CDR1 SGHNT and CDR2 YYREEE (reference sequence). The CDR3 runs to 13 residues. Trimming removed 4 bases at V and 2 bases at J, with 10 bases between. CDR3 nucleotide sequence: TGTGCCAGCAGCACGGACGGGACCTACGAGCAGTACTTC. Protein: CASSTDGTYEQYF. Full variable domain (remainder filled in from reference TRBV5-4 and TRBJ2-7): ETGVTQSPTHLIKTRGQQVTLRCSSQSGHNTVSWYQQALGQGPQFIFQYYREEENGRGNFPPRFSGLQFPNYSSELNVNALELDDSALYLCASSTDGTYEQYFGPGTRLTVT.

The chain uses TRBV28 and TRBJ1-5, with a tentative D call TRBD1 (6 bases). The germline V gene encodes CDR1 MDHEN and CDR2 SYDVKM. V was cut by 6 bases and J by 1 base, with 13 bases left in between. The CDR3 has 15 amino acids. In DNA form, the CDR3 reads TGTGCCAGCAGAAAGGCAGGGGTAAGCAATCAGCCCCAGCATTTT. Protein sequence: CASRKAGVSNQPQHF.

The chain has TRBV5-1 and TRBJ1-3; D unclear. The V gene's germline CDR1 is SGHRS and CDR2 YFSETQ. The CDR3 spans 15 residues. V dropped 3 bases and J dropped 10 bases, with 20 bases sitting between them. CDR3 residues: CASSSPSSVVATIYF. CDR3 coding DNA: TGCGCCAGCAGCTCTCCTAGCAGTGTGGTTGCAACCATATATTTT. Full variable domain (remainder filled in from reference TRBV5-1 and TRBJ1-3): KAGVTQTPRYLIKTRGQQVTLSCSPISGHRSVSWYQQTPGQGLQFLFEYFSETQRNKGNFPGRFSGRQFSNSRSEMNVSTLELGDSALYLCASSSPSSVVATIYFGEGSWLTVV.

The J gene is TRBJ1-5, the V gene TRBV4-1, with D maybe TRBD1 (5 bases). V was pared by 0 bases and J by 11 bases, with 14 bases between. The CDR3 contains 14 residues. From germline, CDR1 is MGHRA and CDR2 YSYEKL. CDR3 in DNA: TGCGCCAGCAGCCAAGATCTTCCCGGACAAGCCCAGCATTTT. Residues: CASSQDLPGQAQHF.

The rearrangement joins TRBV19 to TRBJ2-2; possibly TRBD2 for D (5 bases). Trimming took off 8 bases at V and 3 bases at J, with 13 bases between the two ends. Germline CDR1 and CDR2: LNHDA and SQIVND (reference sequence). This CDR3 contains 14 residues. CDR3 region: CASRRREYTGELFF. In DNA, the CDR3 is TGTGCCAGTCGGCGACGGGAATACACCGGGGAGCTGTTTTTT.